A single sample is the source of the 22 T cell receptor beta chains below, sequenced in a study of graft-versus-host responses after intestinal transplantation. Their antigens remain unidentified. Using immunoSEQ multiplex PCR, the repertoire was profiled, and TCRdb retains in-frame clones only, with some absent. This table has some 90,000 clones, 82% appearing once. The sequences come from unstimulated CD4+ T cells sorted from spleen or lymph node cells, collected before intestinal transplant. The source is a human donor who received an intestinal transplant.

The chain links TRBV9 to TRBJ2-3, with 8 nucleotides matching TRBD2. Germline V CDR1 and CDR2: SGDLS, YYNGEE. V shed 3 bases and J 6 bases; nucleotides not matched to a gene: 6. CDR3 length: 14 amino acids. The DNA for the CDR3 is TGTGCCAGCAGCGGAAGCGGGAGATCCGATACGCAGTATTTT. Protein sequence: CASSGSGRSDTQYF.

This chain connects TRBV19 to TRBJ2-7; D is perhaps TRBD1 (5 bases). This CDR3 is 14 amino acids long. Germline loops: CDR1 LNHDA, CDR2 SQIVND (reference sequence). With 3 bases removed from V and 3 bases from J, the gap between germline ends came to 12 bases. DNA of the CDR3: TGTGCCAGTAGTATCGGTAACAGGCACTACGAGCAGTACTTC. It is translated as CASSIGNRHYEQYF.

This clone was recorded once. The chain links TRBV10-3 to TRBJ2-3; D gene unclear. V was shortened by 0 bases and J by 2 bases, with 9 bases between the two germline ends. The CDR3 sequence is 15 residues long. Germline V gene data show CDR1 as ENHRY and CDR2 as SYGVKD. As DNA, the CDR3 is TGTGCCATCAGTGAGTCGAGGCAGAACACAGATACGCAGTATTTT. This encodes CAISESRQNTDTQYF.

This rearrangement joins TRBV7-2 to TRBJ1-6, with 10 bases fitting TRBD1. The CDR3 sequence is 14 residues long. V was clipped by 3 bases and J by 9 bases; unmatched bases: 2. From germline, CDR1 is SGHTA and CDR2 FQGNSA. CDR3 nucleotides: TGTGCCAGCAGCTTGGGACAGGGGAGTTCACCCCTCCACTTT. Translated, it gives CASSLGQGSSPLHF. The complete variable domain, with remaining parts taken from reference TRBV7-2 and TRBJ1-6, reads GAGVSQSPSNKVTEKGKDVELRCDPISGHTALYWYRQSLGQGLEFLIYFQGNSAPDKSGLPSDRFSAERTGGSVSTLTIQRTQQEDSAVYLCASSLGQGSSPLHFGNGTRLTVT.

This clone was counted a few times. This sequence joins TRBV6-6 and TRBJ1-1; 7 bases line up with TRBD1. From germline, CDR1 is MNHNY and CDR2 SVGAGI (reference sequence). This CDR3 is built from 14 residues. With V trimmed by 6 bases and J by 6 bases, 10 bases remained unmatched. CDR3 in DNA: TGTGCCAGCAGGAGGGAGACAGGGTCCCCTGAAGCTTTCTTT. This translates into CASRRETGSPEAFF.

A few counts support this clone. The J gene is TRBJ1-5, the V gene TRBV7-2; no firm D call. The V and J ends lost 1 base and 2 bases respectively, with 9 bases between them. CDR3 length equals 15 residues. In germline, CDR1 is SGHTA, CDR2 FQGNSA. This CDR3 reads CASSLGGRRNQPQHF. CDR3 nucleotides: TGTGCCAGCAGCTTAGGAGGCCGCCGCAATCAGCCCCAGCATTTT.

This chain joins TRBV4-1 and TRBJ2-7; 15 bases line up with TRBD2. The CDR3 is 18 amino acids. V lost 1 base and J lost 12; bases outside the gene matches: 16. Germline assignment: CDR1 MGHRA and CDR2 YSYEKL. DNA of the CDR3: TGCGCCAGCAGCCAAGTTGTTTTGACAGGACTAGCGGGGGGGCCTCTGTACTTC. Protein product: CASSQVVLTGLAGGPLYF.

The V and J genes are TRBV10-1 and TRBJ2-5; tentatively, D is TRBD1 (5 bases). V was pared by 9 bases and J by 1 base, with 21 bases between. The CDR3 sequence is 16 residues long. The germline gives CDR1 WNHNN, CDR2 SYGVQD (reference sequence). CDR3 residues: CARNFPRGQGQETQYF. For the CDR3, the DNA is TGCGCCAGAAACTTCCCTAGGGGTCAGGGCCAAGAGACCCAGTACTTC.

The chain links TRBV2 to TRBJ1-5; D perhaps matches TRBD1 (5 bases). This CDR3 has 14 amino acids. From germline, CDR1 is SNHLY and CDR2 FYNNEI. V lost 3 bases and J lost 3, with 9 bases in between. CDR3: CASSEGLTNQPQHF. CDR3 bases: TGTGCCAGCAGTGAGGGGCTGACCAATCAGCCCCAGCATTTT.

As to this clone: An end of the junction differs from the germline gene, which may be a read error. The chain uses TRBV5-1 and TRBJ1-6, with TRBD1 matching over 7 bases. The CDR3 runs 15 residues. CDR1 is SGHRS and CDR2 is YFSETQ in the germline V gene. CDR3 sequence reads: CASSPKDRHNSPLHF. The CDR3 bases are TGTGCCAGCAGCCCGAAGGACAGGCATAATTCACCCCTCCACTTT.

The chain couples TRBV6-1 to TRBJ2-7; 8 bases agree with TRBD2. V dropped 2 bases and J dropped 6; count of bases not matched to a gene: 6. The CDR3 covers 14 residues. The germline gives CDR1 MNHNS, CDR2 SASEGT. DNA for the CDR3: TGTGCCAGCAGTGAAATGGCGGGAGGATCCGAGCAGTACTTC. Its protein product is CASSEMAGGSEQYF.

This chain links TRBV7-9 with TRBJ1-1; D may be TRBD1 (5 bases). Germline CDR1 is SEHNR and CDR2 is FQNEAQ (reference sequence). The CDR3 consists of 12 residues. With 5 bases removed from V and 10 bases from J, the gap between germline ends came to 14 bases. As DNA, the CDR3 is TGTGCCAGCAGCCCCCGGGGGAGAGGAGCTTTCTTT. Translating gives CASSPRGRGAFF.

The V and J genes are TRBV5-5 and TRBJ2-3, with 8 bases aligning to TRBD2. Trimming cost V 1 base and J 14 bases; bases outside gene matches: 15. There are 15 residues in the CDR3. Germline assignment: CDR1 SGHKS and CDR2 YYEKEE (reference sequence). CDR3 coding DNA: TGTGCCAGCAGCTTGTCGGGGGGGTCGGGAACAACGGGGTATTTT. Protein product: CASSLSGGSGTTGYF.

As DNA, the CDR3 is TGTGCCAGCAGCAACACGAACACTGAAGCTTTCTTT. Amino acids: CASSNTNTEAFF. The chain joins TRBV6-6 to TRBJ1-1, with D uncertain. From germline, CDR1 is MNHNY and CDR2 SVGAGI (reference sequence). The CDR3 runs 12 residues. Deletions cut 6 bases from V and 1 base from J, with 6 bases between.

This rearrangement joins TRBV5-4 to TRBJ2-1, with 9 bases aligning to TRBD2. This CDR3 comprises 17 residues. The germline CDR1 and CDR2 sequences are SGHNT and YYREEE (reference sequence). The J segment lost 2 bases and the V segment lost 1 base, leaving 7 bases of the junction unmatched. The CDR3: CASSLYPREGAYNEQFF. The CDR3 DNA reads as TGTGCCAGCAGCTTGTATCCGCGGGAGGGCGCCTACAATGAGCAGTTCTTC.

DNA of the CDR3: TGTGCCAGCAGCCAAGATGCCGCGACACCGGCCCAGCATTTT. Protein: CASSQDAATPAQHF. This rearrangement joins TRBV4-2 to TRBJ1-5; no clear D. CDR1 LGHNA and CDR2 YNFKEQ come from the germline V gene. CDR3 length equals 14 residues. Between the trimmed V and J ends, which lost 0 bases and 11 bases, there was a span of 14 bases.

This sequence joins TRBV5-4 and TRBJ1-4; 8 nucleotides line up with TRBD1. Germline CDR1 and CDR2: SGHNT and YYREEE (reference sequence). J lost 6 bases, V lost 4 bases, and 5 bases had no gene match. The CDR3 consists of 14 residues. The CDR3 DNA sequence: TGTGCCAGCAGCCTGGACAGGGCGGATGAAAAACTGTTTTTT. Translation: CASSLDRADEKLFF.

The chain joins TRBV28 to TRBJ1-5, with TRBD1 as a possible D gene (5 bases). There are 15 residues in the CDR3. CDR1 is MDHEN and CDR2 is SYDVKM in the germline V gene. Trimming left V 7 bases short and J 8 bases short, with 21 bases between. The CDR3: CASISAGGWGKPQHF. CDR3 in DNA: TGTGCCAGCATTTCAGCCGGGGGGTGGGGTAAGCCCCAGCATTTT.

As to this clone: The sample carries other DNA sequences with the same CDR3. This rearrangement joins TRBV5-1 to TRBJ2-5; 7 nucleotides align to TRBD2. Germline assignment: CDR1 SGHRS and CDR2 YFSETQ. The length of the CDR3 is 14 residues. The V and J ends lost 2 bases and 2 bases, in that order; junction bases with no gene match: 3. CDR3 residues: CASSLLGGQETQYF. For the CDR3, the DNA is TGCGCCAGCAGCTTACTGGGAGGGCAAGAGACCCAGTACTTC.

CDR3 in DNA: TGTGCCAGCAGTTTAAGGACAGGGAGGTCTGGGGGACCGCGCTACACCTTC. This encodes CASSLRTGRSGGPRYTF. V usage is TRBV28 and J usage is TRBJ1-2; 8 bases are a match to TRBD1. This CDR3 is 17 amino acids long. Unmatched junction bases numbered 17, after V lost 2 bases and J lost 9 bases. The V gene's germline CDR1 is MDHEN and CDR2 SYDVKM.

The chain couples TRBV19 to TRBJ2-7, with 9 bases matching TRBD2. Germline values: CDR1 LNHDA, CDR2 SQIVND (reference sequence). The CDR3 covers 15 residues. Losses at the gene ends were 4 bases for V and 0 bases for J; bases not matched to a gene: 4. The CDR3 nucleotides read TGTGCCAGTAGTACAGTAGCGGGGGCCTCCTACGAGCAGTACTTC. This sequence encodes CASSTVAGASYEQYF.

J is TRBJ2-5 and V is TRBV15; 12 bases fit TRBD2. The CDR3 loop spans 13 amino acids. Per germline, CDR1 LNHNV and CDR2 YYDKDF (reference sequence). The V and J ends lost 6 bases and 4 bases, in that order; junction bases with no gene match: 0. CDR3 in DNA: TGTGCCACCAGACTAGCGGGAGGAGAGACCCAGTACTTC. It specifies CATRLAGGETQYF.